Following are 18 T cell receptor beta chains from one sample sequenced in a study of identical twins. TCRdb analysed the 5' RACE reads with MiXCR anew, one entry per CDR3 protein. The sample lists hundreds of thousands of distinct CDR3 sequences, 5.5% to 6.5% seen once, with 1.5% to 2% in the top ten. The material sequenced was naive T cells sorted from blood. Every receptor here comes from a man between 18 and 29 years old in good health.

This clonotype has ten or more counts. V gene TRBV12-3 or TRBV12-4 combines with J gene TRBJ2-1, with D perhaps matching TRBD2 (5 bases). The CDR3 spans 13 residues. V lost 7 bases, J lost 8 bases, and 15 bases lay in between. CDR3 amino acids: CASTRQLAYEQFF. CDR3 bases: TGTGCCAGCACCCGGCAGCTAGCTTATGAGCAGTTCTTC.

The chain uses TRBV15 and TRBJ2-7; the D gene is possibly TRBD2 (5 bases). CDR1 LNHNV and CDR2 YYDKDF come from the germline V gene (reference sequence). Trimming took off 0 bases at V and 7 bases at J, with 19 bases between the two ends. The length of the CDR3 is 16 residues. DNA for the CDR3: TGTGCCACCAGCAGAGATCTCGCGGAGGCCACGGGGGAGCAGTACGTC. Translated, it gives CATSRDLAEATGEQYV.

This clonotype was observed a handful of times. The V call is TRBV4-3, the J call TRBJ1-6, with 7 bases aligning to TRBD1. The germline V gene has CDR1 LGHNA and CDR2 YSLEER. V lost 4 bases and J lost 12; bases outside the gene matches: 9. CDR3 size: 14 residues. CDR3 in amino acids: CASSPGQAKEPLHF. For the CDR3, the DNA is TGCGCCAGCAGCCCAGGACAGGCCAAAGAACCCCTCCACTTT.

The table lists this clonotype with many counts. V usage is TRBV5-1 and J usage is TRBJ2-2; D perhaps matches TRBD2 (6 bases). Trimming pared 0 bases from V and 5 bases from J, leaving 14 bases between. Germline lookup yields CDR1 SGHRS and CDR2 YFSETQ. This CDR3 is 16 amino acids long. The CDR3 DNA reads as TGCGCCAGCAGCTTGGGAGTCGCGGGGATAACCGGGGAGCTGTTTTTT. The encoded protein is CASSLGVAGITGELFF.

This clonotype was observed a few times. This chain connects TRBV12-3 or TRBV12-4 to TRBJ2-3; TRBD1 agrees at 7 bases. J gave up 5 bases and V 3 bases, and 11 bases lay outside the gene matches. The CDR3 runs 16 residues. CDR3 residues: CASSFKIGGYGDTQYF. CDR3 nucleotide sequence: TGTGCCAGCAGTTTTAAAATAGGGGGCTACGGAGATACGCAGTATTTT.

Many counts were recorded for this clonotype. The chain combines TRBV10-2 with TRBJ2-1, with D uncertain. Germline CDR1 and CDR2: WSHSY and SAAADI. V was shortened by 7 bases and J by 5 bases, with 3 bases between the two germline ends. The CDR3 is made up of 10 amino acids. CDR3 DNA sequence: TGCGCCAGCATGAACAATGAGCAGTTCTTC. Encoded protein: CASMNNEQFF.

There are many counts of this clonotype. The V call is TRBV10-3, the J call TRBJ2-7; D possibly corresponds to TRBD1 (6 bases). Germline CDR1 is ENHRY and CDR2 is SYGVKD. The CDR3 is 14 amino acids. V lost 3 bases and J 3 bases, leaving 12 bases between the germline ends. This chain's CDR3 is CAISDGGRGYEQYF. The CDR3 DNA sequence: TGTGCCATCAGTGATGGGGGCAGGGGCTACGAGCAGTACTTC.

This clonotype was recorded at least ten times. The chain couples TRBV24-1 to TRBJ2-1; D ambiguous. CDR1 and CDR2 (germline): KGHDR, SFDVKD. Trimming took off 4 bases at V and 10 bases at J, with 10 bases between the two ends. CDR3 length: 12 amino acids. The CDR3 DNA sequence: TGTGCCACCAGTGACCTCCTGAGCGAGCAGTTCTTC. It codes for CATSDLLSEQFF.

A few counts support this clonotype. The V gene is TRBV18, the J gene TRBJ2-6, with D tentatively TRBD1 (6 bases). The CDR3 is 19 residues long. V lost 1 base and J 1 base, leaving 17 bases between the germline ends. The V gene's germline CDR1 is KGHSH and CDR2 LQKENI. The CDR3, as DNA: TGTGCCAGCTCACCACTGATAAGGGACACCAGTTCTGGGGCCAACGTCCTGACTTTC. It codes for CASSPLIRDTSSGANVLTF.

This clonotype was seen repeatedly, ten times or more. The chain has TRBV20-1 and TRBJ2-7; TRBD1 matches at 7 bases. Germline assignment: CDR1 DFQATT and CDR2 SNEGSKA (reference sequence). The CDR3 is 15 residues long. V lost 0 bases, J lost 3 bases, and 8 bases stayed unmatched. CDR3 in DNA: TGCAGTGCTAGAGATGCCTCGGGACAGAACTACGAGCAGTACTTC. Translated, it gives CSARDASGQNYEQYF.

A few counts support this clonotype. V gene TRBV27 combines with J gene TRBJ2-7; D not certain. The CDR3 sequence is 14 residues long. V lost 0 bases, J lost 6 bases, and 12 bases lay in between. Germline values: CDR1 MNHEY, CDR2 SMNVEV (reference sequence). The CDR3 protein is CASSLSGKGSEQYV. In DNA form, the CDR3 reads TGTGCCAGCAGTTTATCGGGAAAGGGTAGCGAGCAGTACGTC.

This clonotype was detected only a few times. The V and J genes are TRBV6-2 or TRBV6-3 and TRBJ2-1; D call uncertain. Germline assignment: CDR1 MNHEY and CDR2 SVGEGT. CDR3 length: 11 amino acids. V dropped 7 bases and J dropped 7 bases, with 8 bases sitting between them. The CDR3 loop is CASTLQNEQFF. In DNA, the CDR3 is TGTGCCAGCACCCTACAGAATGAGCAGTTCTTC.

This clonotype was counted a few times. V usage is TRBV25-1 and J usage is TRBJ1-1; no firm D call. The CDR3 covers 12 residues. Germline assignment: CDR1 MGHDK and CDR2 SYGVNS. Trimming cost V 8 bases and J 11 bases, with 18 bases left between them. The CDR3: CASGSGVSRAFF. The CDR3 DNA reads TGTGCCAGCGGTAGTGGGGTTAGTAGGGCTTTCTTT.

J is TRBJ2-1 and V is TRBV28; 12 nucleotides line up with TRBD2. Germline V gene data show CDR1 as MDHEN and CDR2 as SYDVKM. The CDR3 spans 16 residues. The J segment lost 3 bases and the V segment lost 4 bases, leaving 4 bases of the junction unmatched. CDR3 nucleotide sequence: TGTGCCAGCAGTTCTGTACTAGCGGGAGGCTACAATGAGCAGTTCTTC. Encoded protein: CASSSVLAGGYNEQFF.

The table lists this clonotype with many counts. This sequence joins TRBV5-1 and TRBJ1-2; maybe TRBD1 (6 bases). The CDR3 sequence is 14 residues long. Germline V gene sequence: CDR1 SGHRS, CDR2 YFSETQ. The ends were cut back, 1 base at V and 2 bases at J, with 9 bases in the middle. CDR3 in amino acids: CASSLQGFNYGYTF. CDR3 DNA: TGCGCCAGCAGCTTGCAGGGGTTCAACTATGGCTACACCTTC.

This clonotype was detected many times. The V call is TRBV7-9, the J call TRBJ1-4; 9 bases are a match to TRBD1. After removal of 6 bases from V and 3 bases from J, the junction contained 2 bases not matched to a gene. The CDR3 has 14 amino acids. CDR1 is SEHNR, CDR2 FQNEAQ, per germline (reference sequence). CDR3: CASRRDRANEKLFF. The DNA of the CDR3 is TGTGCCAGCAGGCGGGACAGGGCTAATGAAAAACTGTTTTTT. Filled out from reference TRBV7-9 and TRBJ1-4, the complete variable domain reads DTGVSQNPRHKITKRGQNVTFRCDPISEHNRLYWYRQTLGQGPEFLTYFQNEAQLEKSRLLSDRFSAERPKGSFSTLEIQRTEQGDSAMYLCASRRDRANEKLFFGSGTQLSVL.

At least ten counts were recorded for this clonotype. The J gene is TRBJ2-7, the V gene TRBV2, with 8 bases aligning to TRBD1. CDR3 size: 12 residues. Germline V lookup: CDR1 SNHLY, CDR2 FYNNEI. J was trimmed by 6 bases and V by 7 bases; bases with no gene match: 5. As DNA, the CDR3 is TGTGCCAGCATCCGGACAGGGTTCGAGCAGTACTTC. Its protein is CASIRTGFEQYF.

In its sample, this clonotype was seen a few times. The rearrangement joins TRBV2 to TRBJ2-2; 10 nucleotides agree with TRBD2. The CDR3 covers 17 residues. Germline assignment: CDR1 SNHLY and CDR2 FYNNEI. V lost 3 bases, J lost 5 bases, and 9 bases stayed unmatched. This chain's CDR3 is CASSDRLAGDGTGELFF. Here the CDR3 DNA reads TGTGCCAGCAGTGATCGGCTAGCGGGAGATGGGACCGGGGAGCTGTTTTTT.